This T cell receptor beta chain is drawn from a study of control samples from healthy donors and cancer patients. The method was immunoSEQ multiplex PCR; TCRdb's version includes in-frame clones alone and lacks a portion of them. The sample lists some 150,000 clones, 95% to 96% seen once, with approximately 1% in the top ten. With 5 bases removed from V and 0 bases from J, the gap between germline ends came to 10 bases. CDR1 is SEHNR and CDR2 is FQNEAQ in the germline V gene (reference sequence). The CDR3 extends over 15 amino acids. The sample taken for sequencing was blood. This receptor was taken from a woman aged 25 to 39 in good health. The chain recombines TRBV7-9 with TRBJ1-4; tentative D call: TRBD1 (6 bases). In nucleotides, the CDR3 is TGTGCCAGCAGCCACGGGGGCGCAACTAATGAAAAACTGTTTTTT. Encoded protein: CASSHGGATNEKLFF.